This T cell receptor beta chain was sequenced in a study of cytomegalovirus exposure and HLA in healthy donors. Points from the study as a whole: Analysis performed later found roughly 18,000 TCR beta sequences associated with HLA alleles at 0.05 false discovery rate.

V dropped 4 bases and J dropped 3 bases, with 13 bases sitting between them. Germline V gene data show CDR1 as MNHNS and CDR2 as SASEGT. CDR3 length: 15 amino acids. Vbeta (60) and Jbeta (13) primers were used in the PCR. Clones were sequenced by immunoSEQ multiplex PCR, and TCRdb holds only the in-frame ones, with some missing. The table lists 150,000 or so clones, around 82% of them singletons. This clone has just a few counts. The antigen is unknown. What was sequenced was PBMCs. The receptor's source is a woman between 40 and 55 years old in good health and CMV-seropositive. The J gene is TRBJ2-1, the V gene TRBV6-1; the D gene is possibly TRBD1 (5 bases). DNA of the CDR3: TGTGCCAGCAGTGGAATAGGGGTCGACTACAATGAGCAGTTCTTC. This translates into CASSGIGVDYNEQFF.